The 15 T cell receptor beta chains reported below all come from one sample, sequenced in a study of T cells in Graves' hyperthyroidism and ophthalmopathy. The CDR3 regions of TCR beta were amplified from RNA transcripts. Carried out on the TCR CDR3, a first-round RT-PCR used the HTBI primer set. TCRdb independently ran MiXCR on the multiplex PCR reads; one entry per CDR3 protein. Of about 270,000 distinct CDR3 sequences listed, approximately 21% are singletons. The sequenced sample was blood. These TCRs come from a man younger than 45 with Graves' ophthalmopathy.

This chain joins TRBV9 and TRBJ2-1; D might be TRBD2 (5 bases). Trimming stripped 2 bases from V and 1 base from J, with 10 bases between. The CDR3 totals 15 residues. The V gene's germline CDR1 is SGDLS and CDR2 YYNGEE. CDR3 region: CASSVGEGSYNEQFF. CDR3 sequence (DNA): TGTGCCAGCAGCGTCGGGGAAGGGTCCTACAATGAGCAGTTCTTC.

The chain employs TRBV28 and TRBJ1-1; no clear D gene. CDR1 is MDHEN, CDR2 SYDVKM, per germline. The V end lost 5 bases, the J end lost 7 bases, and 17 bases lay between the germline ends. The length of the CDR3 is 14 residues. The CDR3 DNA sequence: TGTGCCAGCAGTCCGCAAGGCCCTCCCGATGAAGCTTTCTTT. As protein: CASSPQGPPDEAFF.

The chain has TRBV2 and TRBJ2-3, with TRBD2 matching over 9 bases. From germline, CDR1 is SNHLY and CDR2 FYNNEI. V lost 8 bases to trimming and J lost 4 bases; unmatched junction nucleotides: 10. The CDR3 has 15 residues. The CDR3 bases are TGTGCCAGCGGAGATCCGGGACTAGCAGCAGATACGCAGTATTTT. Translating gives CASGDPGLAADTQYF.

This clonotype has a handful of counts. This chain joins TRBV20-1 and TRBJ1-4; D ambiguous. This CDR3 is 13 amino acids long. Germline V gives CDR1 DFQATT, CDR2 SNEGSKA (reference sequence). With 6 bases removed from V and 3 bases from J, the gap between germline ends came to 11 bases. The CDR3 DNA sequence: TGCAGTGCCAGATGGACCTCTAATGAAAAACTGTTTTTT. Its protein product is CSARWTSNEKLFF.

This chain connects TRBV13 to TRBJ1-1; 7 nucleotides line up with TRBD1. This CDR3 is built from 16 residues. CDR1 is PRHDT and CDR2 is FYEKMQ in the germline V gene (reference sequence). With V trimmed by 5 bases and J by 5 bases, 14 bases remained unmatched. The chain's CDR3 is CASSLQQGGHLTEAFF. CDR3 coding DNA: TGTGCCAGCAGCCTCCAGCAGGGGGGACACCTGACTGAAGCTTTCTTT. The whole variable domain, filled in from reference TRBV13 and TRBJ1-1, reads AAGVIQSPRHLIKEKRETATLKCYPIPRHDTVYWYQQGPGQDPQFLISFYEKMQSDKGSIPDRFSAQQFSDYHSELNMSSLELGDSALYFCASSLQQGGHLTEAFFGQGTRLTVV.

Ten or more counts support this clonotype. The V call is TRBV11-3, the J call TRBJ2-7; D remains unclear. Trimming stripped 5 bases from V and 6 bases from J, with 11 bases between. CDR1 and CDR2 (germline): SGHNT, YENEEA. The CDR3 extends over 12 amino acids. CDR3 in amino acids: CASSLQPTEQYF. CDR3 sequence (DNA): TGTGCCAGCAGCCTGCAGCCTACCGAGCAGTACTTC. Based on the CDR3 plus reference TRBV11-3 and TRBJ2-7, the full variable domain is EAGVVQSPRYKIIEKKQPVAFWCNPISGHNTLYWYLQNLGQGPELLIRYENEEAVDDSQLPKDRFSAERLKGVDSTLKIQPAELGDSAVYLCASSLQPTEQYFGPGTRLTVT.

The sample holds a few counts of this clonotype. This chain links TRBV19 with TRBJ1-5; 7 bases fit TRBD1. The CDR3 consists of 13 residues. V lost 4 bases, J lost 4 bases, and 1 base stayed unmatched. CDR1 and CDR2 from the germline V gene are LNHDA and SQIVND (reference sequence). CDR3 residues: CASSKTGNQPQHF. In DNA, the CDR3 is TGTGCCAGTAGTAAGACAGGGAATCAGCCCCAGCATTTT.

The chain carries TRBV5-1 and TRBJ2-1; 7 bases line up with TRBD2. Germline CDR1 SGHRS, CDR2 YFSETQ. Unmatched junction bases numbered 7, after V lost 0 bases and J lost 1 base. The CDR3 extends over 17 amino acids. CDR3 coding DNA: TGCGCCAGCAGCTTGGGCTGGCGGGAGTTGTCCTACAATGAGCAGTTCTTC. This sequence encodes CASSLGWRELSYNEQFF.

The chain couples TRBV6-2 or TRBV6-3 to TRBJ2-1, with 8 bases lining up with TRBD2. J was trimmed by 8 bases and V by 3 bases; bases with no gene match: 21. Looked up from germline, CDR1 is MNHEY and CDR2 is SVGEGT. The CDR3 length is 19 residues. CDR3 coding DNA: TGTGCCAGCAGTTATCTCGGCATCCGGGGACGGGAGGGCCTTGATGAGCAGTTCTTC. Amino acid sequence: CASSYLGIRGREGLDEQFF.

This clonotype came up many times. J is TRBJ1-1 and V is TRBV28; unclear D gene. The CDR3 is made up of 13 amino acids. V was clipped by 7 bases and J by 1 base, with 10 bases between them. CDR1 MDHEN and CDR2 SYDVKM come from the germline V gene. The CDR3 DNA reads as TGTGCCAGCATACCAGACGCGAACACTGAAGCTTTCTTT. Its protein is CASIPDANTEAFF.

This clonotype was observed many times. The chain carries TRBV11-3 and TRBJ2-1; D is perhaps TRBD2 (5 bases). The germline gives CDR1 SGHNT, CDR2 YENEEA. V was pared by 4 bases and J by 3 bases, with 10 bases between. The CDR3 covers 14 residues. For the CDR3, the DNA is TGTGCCAGCAGCTCGGACCGGGGCTACAATGAGCAGTTCTTC. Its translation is CASSSDRGYNEQFF.

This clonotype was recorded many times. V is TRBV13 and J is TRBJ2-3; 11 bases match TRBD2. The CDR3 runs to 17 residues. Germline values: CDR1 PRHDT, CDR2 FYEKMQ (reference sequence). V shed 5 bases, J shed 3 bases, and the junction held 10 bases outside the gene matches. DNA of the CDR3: TGTGCCAGCAGCCCCTCGCTAGCGGGAGGTGTTACAGATACGCAGTATTTT. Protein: CASSPSLAGGVTDTQYF.

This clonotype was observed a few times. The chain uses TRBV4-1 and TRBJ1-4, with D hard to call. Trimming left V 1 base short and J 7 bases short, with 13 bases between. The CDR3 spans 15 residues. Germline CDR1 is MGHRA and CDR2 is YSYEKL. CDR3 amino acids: CASSQVAASGEKLFF. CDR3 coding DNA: TGCGCCAGCAGCCAAGTTGCTGCAAGTGGTGAAAAACTGTTTTTT.

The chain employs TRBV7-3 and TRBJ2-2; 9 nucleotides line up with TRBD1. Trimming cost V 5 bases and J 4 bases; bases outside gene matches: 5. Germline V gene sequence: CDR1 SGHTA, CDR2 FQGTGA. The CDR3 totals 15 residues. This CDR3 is CASSGTGLSTGELFF. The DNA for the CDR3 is TGTGCCAGCAGCGGGACAGGGTTGAGCACCGGGGAGCTGTTTTTT.

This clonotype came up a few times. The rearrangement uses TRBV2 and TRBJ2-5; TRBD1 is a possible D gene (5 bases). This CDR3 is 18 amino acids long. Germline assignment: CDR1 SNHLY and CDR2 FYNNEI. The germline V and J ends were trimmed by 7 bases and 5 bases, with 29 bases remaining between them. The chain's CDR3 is CASKVVWGGGKGMETQYF. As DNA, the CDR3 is TGTGCCAGCAAAGTGGTCTGGGGTGGCGGTAAGGGGATGGAGACCCAGTACTTC.